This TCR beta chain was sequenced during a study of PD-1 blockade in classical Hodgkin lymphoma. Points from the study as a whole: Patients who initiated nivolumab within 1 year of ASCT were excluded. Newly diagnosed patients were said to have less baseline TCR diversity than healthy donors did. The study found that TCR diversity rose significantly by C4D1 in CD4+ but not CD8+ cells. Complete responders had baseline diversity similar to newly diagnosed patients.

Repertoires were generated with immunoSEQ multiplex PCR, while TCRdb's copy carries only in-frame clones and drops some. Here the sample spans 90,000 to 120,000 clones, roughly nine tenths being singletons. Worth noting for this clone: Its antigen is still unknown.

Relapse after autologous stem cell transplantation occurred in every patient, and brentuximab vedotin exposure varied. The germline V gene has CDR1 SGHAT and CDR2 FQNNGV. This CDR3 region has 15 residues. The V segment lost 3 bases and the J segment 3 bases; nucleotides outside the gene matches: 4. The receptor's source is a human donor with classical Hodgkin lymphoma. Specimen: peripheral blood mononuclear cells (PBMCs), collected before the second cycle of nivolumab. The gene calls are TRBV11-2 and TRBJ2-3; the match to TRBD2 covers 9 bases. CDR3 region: CASSFSGSATDTQYF. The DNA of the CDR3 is TGTGCCAGCAGCTTTAGCGGGAGCGCTACAGATACGCAGTATTTT.